Listed below are T cell receptor beta chains from one sample, sequenced in a study of control samples from healthy donors and cancer patients. Libraries were prepared by immunoSEQ multiplex PCR; TCRdb keeps only in-frame clonotypes and omits some of them. The sample yields about 70,000 clones, under 90% seen once. The sequencing input was blood. These receptors were collected from a man in his forties or fifties in good health. Both conserved end residues are part of each CDR3. The D gene is left open where the match is weak.

d_gene: TRBD1
v_gene: TRBV6-5
j_gene: TRBJ1-2
CDR3aa: CASSSQDRVLGYTF

d_gene: .
v_gene: TRBV27
j_gene: TRBJ1-2
CDR3aa: CASGLQTLGTRYGYTF

d_gene: .
v_gene: TRBV27
j_gene: TRBJ2-5
CDR3aa: CASSLGKQETQYF

d_gene: .
v_gene: TRBV6-5
j_gene: TRBJ1-1
CDR3aa: CASSYGEGTEAFF

d_gene: .
v_gene: TRBV6-1
j_gene: TRBJ2-4
CDR3aa: CASSGGVDRVRVDIQYF

d_gene: TRBD1
v_gene: TRBV6-5
j_gene: TRBJ1-2
CDR3aa: CASSYPTGEGKGYTF

d_gene: .
v_gene: TRBV4-2
j_gene: TRBJ1-3
CDR3aa: CASSPISTAGNTIYF

d_gene: TRBD1
v_gene: TRBV27
j_gene: TRBJ2-3
CDR3aa: CASSLPGQGRDTQYF

d_gene: TRBD1
v_gene: TRBV28
j_gene: TRBJ1-2
CDR3aa: CAFGQGDYGYTF

d_gene: .
v_gene: TRBV6-5
j_gene: TRBJ1-2
CDR3aa: CASCRQGLDGYTF

d_gene: .
v_gene: TRBV18
j_gene: TRBJ2-5
CDR3aa: CASSPLVRSQETQYF

d_gene: TRBD1
v_gene: TRBV10-1
j_gene: TRBJ2-2
CDR3aa: CASQGAMNTGELFF

d_gene: TRBD1
v_gene: TRBV30
j_gene: TRBJ1-6
CDR3aa: CAWRGQLNSPLHF

d_gene: TRBD1
v_gene: TRBV7-2
j_gene: TRBJ1-1
CDR3aa: CASSLGSRGLYTEAFF

d_gene: TRBD2
v_gene: TRBV27
j_gene: TRBJ2-7
CDR3aa: CASSLSGRALYF

d_gene: .
v_gene: TRBV28
j_gene: TRBJ2-5
CDR3aa: CASSFTGRWETQYF

d_gene: TRBD1
v_gene: TRBV3-1/TRBV3-2
j_gene: TRBJ2-7
CDR3aa: CASSHPGGQGAGEQYF

d_gene: .
v_gene: TRBV6-5
j_gene: TRBJ1-2
CDR3aa: CATHGHRDRGYTF

d_gene: .
v_gene: TRBV7-9
j_gene: TRBJ2-7
CDR3aa: CASSPRIEGPGIYEQYF

d_gene: TRBD1
v_gene: TRBV7-2
j_gene: TRBJ1-2
CDR3aa: CASSSKTGEGYGYTF

d_gene: .
v_gene: TRBV11-3
j_gene: TRBJ1-4
CDR3aa: CASSLRNEKLFF

d_gene: TRBD1
v_gene: TRBV4-3
j_gene: TRBJ1-2
CDR3aa: CASSQEGTGAGGYTF

d_gene: TRBD1
v_gene: TRBV29-1
j_gene: TRBJ2-7
CDR3aa: CSVSGTGVSEQYF

d_gene: TRBD2
v_gene: TRBV5-1
j_gene: TRBJ2-5
CDR3aa: CASSPGLAGEGQETQYF

d_gene: TRBD1
v_gene: TRBV2
j_gene: TRBJ1-3
CDR3aa: CASSQQGWGNTIYF

d_gene: TRBD1
v_gene: TRBV5-4
j_gene: TRBJ1-2
CDR3aa: CASSLEQGLVGYTF

d_gene: TRBD2
v_gene: TRBV19
j_gene: TRBJ2-5
CDR3aa: CASRGVGGSQETQYF

d_gene: TRBD1
v_gene: TRBV19
j_gene: TRBJ1-5
CDR3aa: CASRTGTAYSNQPQHF

d_gene: .
v_gene: TRBV11-3
j_gene: TRBJ1-1
CDR3aa: CASSYSRGADTEAFF

d_gene: TRBD1
v_gene: TRBV28
j_gene: TRBJ1-4
CDR3aa: CASRGQGFPNEKLFF

d_gene: .
v_gene: TRBV27
j_gene: TRBJ2-1
CDR3aa: CASSRVLEQAGGNEQFF

d_gene: .
v_gene: TRBV24-1
j_gene: TRBJ1-5
CDR3aa: CATSADGSNQPQHF

d_gene: .
v_gene: TRBV29-1
j_gene: TRBJ2-1
CDR3aa: CSVESVAGRGNEQFF

d_gene: .
v_gene: TRBV15
j_gene: TRBJ2-3
CDR3aa: CATSSPIRREVTDTQYF

d_gene: .
v_gene: TRBV7-9
j_gene: TRBJ2-5
CDR3aa: CASSLTVGQETQYF